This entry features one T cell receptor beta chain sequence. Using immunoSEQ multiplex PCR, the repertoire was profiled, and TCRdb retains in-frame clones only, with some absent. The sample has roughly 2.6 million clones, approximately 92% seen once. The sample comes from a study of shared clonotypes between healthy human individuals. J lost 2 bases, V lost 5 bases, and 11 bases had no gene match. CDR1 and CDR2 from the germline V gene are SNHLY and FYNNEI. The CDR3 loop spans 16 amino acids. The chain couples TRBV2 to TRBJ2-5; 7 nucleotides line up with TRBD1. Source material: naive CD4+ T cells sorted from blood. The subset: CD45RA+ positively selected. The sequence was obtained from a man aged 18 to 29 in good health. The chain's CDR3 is CASSRDSQNFQETQYF. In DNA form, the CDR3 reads TGTGCCAGCAGTCGGGACAGCCAGAATTTTCAAGAGACCCAGTACTTC.